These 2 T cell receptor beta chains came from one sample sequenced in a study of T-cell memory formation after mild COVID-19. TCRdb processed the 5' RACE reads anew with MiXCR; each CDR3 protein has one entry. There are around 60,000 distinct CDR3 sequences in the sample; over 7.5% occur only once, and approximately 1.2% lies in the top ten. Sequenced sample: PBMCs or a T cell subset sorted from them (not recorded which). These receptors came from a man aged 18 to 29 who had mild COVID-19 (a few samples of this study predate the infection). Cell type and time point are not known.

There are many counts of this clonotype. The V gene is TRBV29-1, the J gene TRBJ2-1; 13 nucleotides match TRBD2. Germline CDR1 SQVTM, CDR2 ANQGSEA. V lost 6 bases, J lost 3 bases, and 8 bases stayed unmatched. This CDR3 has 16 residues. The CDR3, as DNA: TGCAGCGTCTATGGGACTAGCGGGGTGAACTACAATGAGCAGTTCTTC. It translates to CSVYGTSGVNYNEQFF.

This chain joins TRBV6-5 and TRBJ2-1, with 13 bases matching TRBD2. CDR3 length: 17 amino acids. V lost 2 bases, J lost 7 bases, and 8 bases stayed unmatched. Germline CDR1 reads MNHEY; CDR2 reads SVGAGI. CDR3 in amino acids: CASSYSFILAGGNEQFF. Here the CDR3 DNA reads TGTGCCAGCAGTTACAGTTTTATACTAGCGGGGGGGAATGAGCAGTTCTTC.